Listed below are T cell receptor beta chains from one sample, sequenced in a study of cytomegalovirus exposure and HLA in healthy donors. Generated by immunoSEQ multiplex PCR, the TCRdb table keeps only in-frame clones and is missing some. The sample has 200,000 to 250,000 clones; roughly four fifths are singletons. Material: PBMCs. Source of these receptors: a woman aged 60-75 years in good health and CMV-seropositive. Both conserved end residues are part of each CDR3. D genes are given only for firm matches. The listing skips clone size in some rows; elsewhere it reads once, few, many or a size class.

abundance | d_gene | j_gene | v_gene | len | CDR3aa | CDR3nt
- | - | TRBJ1-2 | TRBV15 | 14 | CATSRRTDVDGYTF | TGTGCCACCAGCAGGAGGACAGACGTCGATGGCTACACCTTC
few | - | TRBJ2-2 | TRBV11-1 | 17 | CASRIGQNSGNTGELFF | TGTGCCAGCAGAATAGGACAAAACTCTGGGAACACCGGGGAGCTGTTTTTT
- | - | TRBJ1-4 | TRBV14 | 15 | CANSPSGAWDEKLFF | TGTGCCAACAGCCCAAGCGGGGCTTGGGATGAAAAACTGTTTTTT
- | - | TRBJ1-1 | TRBV19 | 16 | CASSSPPGTFDTEAFF | TGTGCCAGTAGTTCCCCTCCGGGAACCTTCGACACTGAAGCTTTCTTT
- | TRBD1 | TRBJ2-1 | TRBV18 | 16 | CASSVNWGQYLDEQFF | TGTGCCAGCTCCGTCAATTGGGGACAGTACCTAGATGAGCAGTTCTTC
- | TRBD1 | TRBJ1-1 | TRBV9 | 16 | CASSSGQGLVNTEAFF | TGTGCCAGCAGCTCGGGACAGGGGTTAGTGAACACTGAAGCTTTCTTT
- | TRBD1 | TRBJ1-2 | TRBV10-3 | 12 | CAIRTDRDGYTF | TGTGCCATCAGAACTGACAGGGACGGCTACACCTTC
few | - | TRBJ1-4 | TRBV6-1 | 12 | CASTSTNEKLFF | TGTGCCAGCACTTCAACTAATGAAAAACTGTTTTTT
once | - | TRBJ1-5 | TRBV7-2 | 13 | CASSPAPGQPQHF | TGTGCCAGCAGCCCCGCGCCCGGGCAGCCCCAGCATTTT
- | TRBD1 | TRBJ2-7 | TRBV29-1 | 14 | CSVGSTGINYEQYF | TGCAGCGTTGGGTCGACAGGGATCAACTACGAGCAGTACTTC
- | - | TRBJ2-1 | TRBV9 | 15 | CASSVRSSPYNEQFF | TGTGCCAGCAGCGTACGGTCTAGCCCCTACAATGAGCAGTTCTTC
- | TRBD1 | TRBJ2-1 | TRBV28 | 14 | CASSSGTGRVWQFF | TGTGCCAGCAGTTCCGGGACAGGGAGGGTTTGGCAGTTCTTC
- | TRBD1 | TRBJ1-1 | TRBV5-4 | 13 | CASSLNRGLEAFF | TGTGCCAGCAGCTTGAACAGGGGGCTTGAAGCTTTCTTT
few | TRBD2 | TRBJ2-5 | TRBV5-1 | 17 | CASSGGLAAPFQETQYF | TGCGCCAGCAGCGGGGGACTAGCGGCCCCATTTCAAGAGACCCAGTACTTC
- | - | TRBJ2-2 | TRBV19 | 17 | CASSIAYSDTNTGELFF | TGTGCCAGTAGTATCGCTTACTCGGACACAAACACCGGGGAGCTGTTTTTT
- | TRBD2 | TRBJ2-5 | TRBV9 | 16 | CASSVGASGQVETQYF | TGTGCCAGCAGCGTTGGGGCTAGCGGTCAAGTCGAGACCCAGTACTTC
- | - | TRBJ2-2 | TRBV14 | 16 | CASSQAGGSNTGELFF | TGTGCCAGCAGCCAAGCGGGCGGGTCAAACACCGGGGAGCTGTTTTTT
- | - | TRBJ1-1 | TRBV12-5 | 13 | CATSLGGFPKAFF | TGTGCTACATCCCTCGGGGGTTTTCCCAAAGCTTTCTTT
- | - | TRBJ1-1 | TRBV28 | 13 | CASSLSTTKRAFF | TGTGCCAGCAGTTTAAGTACCACAAAGCGAGCTTTCTTT
- | TRBD1 | TRBJ2-7 | TRBV5-1 | 14 | CASSRQGGSYEQYF | TGCGCCAGCAGTCGACAGGGGGGCTCCTACGAGCAGTACTTC
- | - | TRBJ1-5 | TRBV7-8 | 16 | CASSLAGRGSNQPQHF | TGTGCCAGCAGCTTAGCAGGGCGAGGGAGCAATCAGCCCCAGCATTTT
few | - | TRBJ1-4 | TRBV6-1 | 15 | CASSPNEGRGEKLFF | TGTGCCAGCAGCCCCAATGAGGGGCGGGGTGAAAAACTGTTTTTT
- | - | TRBJ2-2 | TRBV6-5 | 12 | CASKGTTGELFF | TGTGCCAGCAAAGGGACTACCGGGGAGCTGTTTTTT
- | TRBD1 | TRBJ1-5 | TRBV5-1 | 15 | CASSLAGDRNQPQHF | TGCGCCAGCAGCTTGGCCGGGGACAGAAATCAGCCCCAGCATTTT
- | TRBD1 | TRBJ1-3 | TRBV7-9 | 15 | CASSSGTGFGNTIYF | TGTGCCAGCAGCTCCGGGACAGGGTTTGGAAACACCATATATTTT
- | - | TRBJ2-2 | TRBV10-3 | 15 | CAVNPQAGYTGELFF | TGTGCCGTCAACCCCCAGGCAGGCTACACCGGGGAGCTGTTTTTT
- | - | TRBJ1-1 | TRBV18 | 14 | CASSPIRENTEAFF | TGTGCCAGCTCACCTATCAGGGAGAACACTGAAGCTTTCTTT
- | - | TRBJ1-1 | TRBV7-2 | 16 | CASSLQWGGTNTEAFF | TGTGCCAGCAGCTTACAATGGGGGGGTACAAACACTGAAGCTTTCTTT
- | TRBD1 | TRBJ1-2 | TRBV2 | 15 | CASSELTGLRSGYTF | TGTGCCAGCAGTGAGTTGACAGGGCTAAGAAGTGGCTACACCTTC